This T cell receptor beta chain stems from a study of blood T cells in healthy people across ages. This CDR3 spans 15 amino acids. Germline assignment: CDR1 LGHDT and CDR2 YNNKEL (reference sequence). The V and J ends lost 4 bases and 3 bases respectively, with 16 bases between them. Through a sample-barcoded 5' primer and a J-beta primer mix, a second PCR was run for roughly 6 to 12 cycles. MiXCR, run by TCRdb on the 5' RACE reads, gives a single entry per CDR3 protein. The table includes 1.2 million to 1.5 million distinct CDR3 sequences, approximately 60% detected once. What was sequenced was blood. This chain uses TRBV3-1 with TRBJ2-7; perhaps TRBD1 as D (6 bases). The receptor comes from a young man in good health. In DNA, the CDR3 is TGTGCCAGCAGCCCTTACATGGTAGGGGGCTACGAGCAGTACTTC. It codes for CASSPYMVGGYEQYF.